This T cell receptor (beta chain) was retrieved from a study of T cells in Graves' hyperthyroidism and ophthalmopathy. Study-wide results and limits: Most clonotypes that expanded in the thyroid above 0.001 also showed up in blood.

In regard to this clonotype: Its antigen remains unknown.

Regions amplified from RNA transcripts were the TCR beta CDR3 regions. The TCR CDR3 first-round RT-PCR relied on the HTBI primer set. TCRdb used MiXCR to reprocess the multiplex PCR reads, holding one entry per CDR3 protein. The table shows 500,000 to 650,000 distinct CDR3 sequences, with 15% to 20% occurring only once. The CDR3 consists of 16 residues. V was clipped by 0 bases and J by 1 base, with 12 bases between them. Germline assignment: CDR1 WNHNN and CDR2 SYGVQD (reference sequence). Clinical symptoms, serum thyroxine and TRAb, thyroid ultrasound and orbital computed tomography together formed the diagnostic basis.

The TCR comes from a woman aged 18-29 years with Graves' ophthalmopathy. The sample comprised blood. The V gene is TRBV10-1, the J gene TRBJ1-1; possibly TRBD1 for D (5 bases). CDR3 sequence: CASSESEGLWNTEAFF. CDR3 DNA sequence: TGCGCCAGCAGTGAGTCTGAGGGGCTTTGGAACACTGAAGCTTTCTTT.